The clone carrying this T cell receptor (beta chain) occurred many times. The antigen is undetermined. TCRdb passed the 5' RACE reads through MiXCR, listing each CDR3 protein once. The sample holds about 48,000 distinct CDR3 sequences; roughly 5.2% are singletons and the top ten take 11%. As to time point: sample taken at primary tumor resection. The input material, whole RNA from tumor, nontumor lung or frozen PBMC, was sequenced unsorted. The CDR3 consists of 16 residues. V was pared by 1 base and J by 9 bases, with 5 bases of the junction left unmatched. Germline V gene lookup returns CDR1 LGHDT and CDR2 YNNKEL (reference sequence). The data are from a study of spatial heterogeneity in lung cancer. Study-wide results and caveats: Follow-up blood showed ubiquitous expanded tumor TCRs less than blood at resection did.

This chain uses TRBV3-1 with TRBJ1-6, with 11 bases that match TRBD1. Sequenced here: PBMCs, sampled at surgery. This TCR came from a male donor with early-stage non-small cell lung cancer. The chain's CDR3 is CASSQVPGQGVSPLHF. The CDR3 DNA reads as TGTGCCAGCAGCCAAGTACCGGGACAGGGGGTTTCACCCCTCCACTTT.